This T cell receptor beta chain came from a study of metastatic and nonmetastatic thyroid tumors. Looking at the study overall: Peripheral blood and tumor or nodule samples from malignant and benign thyroid patients were compared. General observations from the study: It was reportedly found that TCR beta diversity was significantly higher in malignant thyroid tumors than in benign nodules, a difference seen in both blood and tumor samples.

With MiXCR, TCRdb called clones anew from the PCR reads. The table lists about 20,000 clones, approximately 28% of them singletons. Thyroid surgery was performed in patients who had received no treatment beforehand. This clone has more than one count but fewer than ten. Its antigen is undetermined. The clonotype was recovered from a female donor with papillary thyroid cancer or a benign thyroid nodule (not recorded which). Some clones in this sample may be carry-over from other donors' samples. Sequenced input: tumor tissue.

The CDR3 sequence is CASTAPPYGYTF. The CDR3 DNA reads TGTGCCAGCACCGCCCCACCCTATGGCTACACCTTC. The chain recombines TRBV28 with TRBJ1-2; no firm D call. V dropped 7 bases and J dropped 4 bases, with 10 bases sitting between them. The V gene's germline CDR1 is MDHEN and CDR2 SYDVKM. The CDR3 is made up of 12 amino acids.